These T cell receptor beta chains were read from a single sample in a study of T cells in Graves' hyperthyroidism and ophthalmopathy. TCRdb used MiXCR to reprocess the multiplex PCR reads, holding one entry per CDR3 protein. The sample holds 650,000 to 700,000 distinct CDR3 sequences; roughly 17% are singletons and the top ten take roughly 16%. The specimen was blood. Receptors were obtained from a man over 45 with Graves' hyperthyroidism. Both conserved end residues are part of each CDR3. D genes are given only for firm matches. Expanded clones get a size class; other rows say once, few or many, or leave the size out.

j_call | clone_size | v_call | d_call | cdr3_aa | cdr3_nt
TRBJ2-7 | many | TRBV29-1 | - | CSVVGSRGREQYF | TGCAGCGTTGTAGGATCAAGGGGCCGCGAGCAGTACTTC
TRBJ2-5 | - | TRBV28 | TRBD2 | CASSLCPRGLAGGLETQYF | TGTGCCAGCAGTTTATGCCCTCGCGGACTAGCGGGAGGTCTAGAGACCCAGTACTTC
TRBJ2-3 | many | TRBV4-3 | - | CASSQDWRSTTDTQYF | TGCGCCAGCAGCCAAGACTGGCGGAGTACCACAGATACGCAGTATTTT
TRBJ2-7 | many | TRBV30 | - | CAWSEDLEAGGPFYEQYF | TGTGCCTGGAGTGAGGATCTAGAAGCTGGAGGGCCTTTCTACGAGCAGTACTTC
TRBJ1-2 | many | TRBV27 | TRBD1 | CASRNRGFNGYTF | TGTGCCAGCAGAAACAGGGGGTTTAATGGCTACACCTTC
TRBJ2-7 | - | TRBV20-1 | - | CSASPTTVDEQYF | TGCAGTGCTAGCCCTACTACCGTCGACGAGCAGTACTTC
TRBJ2-3 | many | TRBV7-8 | TRBD2 | CASSLKRGGSFLSDTQYF | TGTGCCAGCAGCTTAAAGAGGGGCGGGAGTTTCCTTTCAGATACGCAGTATTTT
TRBJ2-7 | - | TRBV10-1 | TRBD2 | CASSQWGGNEQYF | TGCGCCAGCAGCCAGTGGGGAGGGAACGAGCAGTACTTC
TRBJ2-2 | - | TRBV20-1 | TRBD1 | CSAPKRDRVTGELFF | TGCAGTGCTCCGAAGCGGGACAGGGTTACCGGGGAGCTGTTTTTT
TRBJ2-7 | many | TRBV2 | TRBD1 | CASSGDRQGEQYF | TGTGCCAGCAGTGGGGACCGACAGGGCGAGCAGTACTTC
TRBJ2-3 | - | TRBV9 | - | CASSISPGLSTDTQYF | TGTGCCAGCAGCATATCCCCGGGACTTTCTACAGATACGCAGTATTTT
TRBJ2-1 | many | TRBV27 | - | CASSPGGHSYNEQFF | TGTGCCAGCAGCCCTGGAGGCCACTCCTACAATGAGCAGTTCTTC
TRBJ2-7 | - | TRBV4-1 | TRBD1 | CASSRTTGQGQYEQYF | TGCGCCAGCAGCCGAACCACGGGACAGGGGCAGTACGAGCAGTACTTC
TRBJ2-1 | - | TRBV19 | TRBD1 | CASSIGAGTGGNEQFF | TGTGCCAGTAGTATAGGGGCCGGGACAGGGGGGAATGAGCAGTTCTTC
TRBJ2-1 | few | TRBV6-1 | - | CASSEVGSGSNEQFF | TGTGCCAGCAGTGAAGTTGGTAGTGGTAGCAATGAGCAGTTCTTC
TRBJ2-1 | few | TRBV6-1 | TRBD2 | CASGETGLGTYNEQFF | TGTGCCAGCGGAGAAACGGGACTAGGGACCTACAATGAGCAGTTCTTC
TRBJ2-2 | many | TRBV9 | TRBD2 | CASSVDLREASGELFF | TGTGCCAGCAGCGTAGATTTGCGGGAGGCAAGCGGGGAGCTGTTTTTT
TRBJ2-2 | many | TRBV11-2 | - | CASIPSLFTGELFF | TGTGCCAGCATCCCTTCACTATTCACCGGGGAGCTGTTTTTT
TRBJ1-4 | few | TRBV19 | TRBD1 | CASSAGTGEEKLFF | TGTGCCAGTAGTGCGGGGACAGGGGAAGAAAAACTGTTTTTT
TRBJ1-1 | - | TRBV9 | TRBD1 | CASSAGGRQDTEVFF | TGTGCCAGCAGCGCAGGGGGGAGGCAGGACACTGAAGTTTTCTTT
TRBJ2-3 | many | TRBV27 | - | CASSFSRVTALTDTQYF | TGTGCCAGCAGTTTCAGCCGTGTGACGGCCCTCACAGATACGCAGTATTTT
TRBJ2-3 | - | TRBV9 | - | CASSVGGGTDMQYF | TGTGCCAGCAGCGTAGGGGGGGGCACAGATATGCAGTATTTT